This entry lists 32 T cell receptor beta chains sequenced from one sample in a study of cytomegalovirus exposure and HLA in healthy donors. The study ran its PCR with 60 Vbeta and 13 Jbeta primers. Measured with immunoSEQ multiplex PCR; TCRdb has only the in-frame clones, and not every one. The sample has around 170,000 clones; approximately 78% are singletons. The sample consisted of PBMCs. The receptors stem from a woman in her late teens or twenties in good health and CMV-seronegative.

V is TRBV15 and J is TRBJ1-2, with D possibly being TRBD1 (6 bases). In germline, CDR1 is LNHNV, CDR2 YYDKDF (reference sequence). The length of the CDR3 is 14 residues. V was trimmed by 0 bases and J by 6 bases, leaving 11 bases between them. CDR3 DNA: TGTGCCACCAGCAGAGATACAGGGTCCCATGGCTACACCTTC. It specifies CATSRDTGSHGYTF.

Regarding this clone: Other DNA sequences from this sample encode an identical CDR3 as well. The J gene is TRBJ1-2, the V gene TRBV28, with a possible D match to TRBD1 (6 bases). Germline CDR1 MDHEN, CDR2 SYDVKM. Trimming pared 4 bases from V and 2 bases from J, leaving 14 bases between. The CDR3 sequence is 15 residues long. This CDR3 is CASSWGQGNNYGYTF. The CDR3 DNA is TGTGCCAGCAGTTGGGGGCAGGGGAACAACTATGGCTACACCTTC.

Here the CDR3 DNA reads TGCGCCAGCAGCCCGACTAGCGGGAGTTTTTTGACCGGGGAGCTGTTTTTT. Protein sequence: CASSPTSGSFLTGELFF. The rearrangement uses TRBV5-1 and TRBJ2-2, with TRBD2 matching over 12 bases. CDR3 length: 17 residues. Germline lookup yields CDR1 SGHRS and CDR2 YFSETQ. The junction had 9 bases not matched to a gene; V was cut back by 4 bases and J by 5 bases.

The chain carries TRBV27 and TRBJ1-1; 10 bases line up with TRBD1. Germline CDR1 is MNHEY and CDR2 is SMNVEV (reference sequence). The CDR3 is made up of 14 amino acids. The junction had 4 bases not matched to a gene; V was cut back by 5 bases and J by 4 bases. The DNA for the CDR3 is TGTGCCAGCAGTAAAGGGGACAGGGGCACTGAAGCTTTCTTT. Amino acid sequence: CASSKGDRGTEAFF.

The CDR3 is CASAGGQINTDTQYF. The CDR3 DNA follows: TGTGCTAGTGCCGGGGGACAGATCAACACAGATACGCAGTATTTT. The gene calls are TRBV12-5 and TRBJ2-3, with D perhaps matching TRBD1 (7 bases). V gave up 7 bases and J gave up 2 bases, with 16 bases separating them. CDR1 and CDR2 (germline): LGHNT, FRNRAP. The CDR3 loop spans 15 amino acids. The variable domain in full, with the rest retrieved from reference TRBV12-5 and TRBJ2-3, is DARVTQTPRHKVTEMGQEVTMRCQPILGHNTVFWYRQTMMQGLELLAYFRNRAPLDDSGMPKDRFSAEMPDATLATLKIQPSEPRDSAVYFCASAGGQINTDTQYFGPGTRLTVL.

This CDR3 reads CASSLAGGFTDTQYF. The DNA for the CDR3 is TGCGCCAGCAGCTTAGCGGGGGGATTCACAGATACGCAGTATTTT. This rearrangement joins TRBV5-1 to TRBJ2-3, with TRBD2 matching 9 bases. This CDR3 comprises 15 residues. Per the germline V gene, CDR1 is SGHRS and CDR2 is YFSETQ. The J segment lost 2 bases and the V segment lost 2 bases, leaving 3 bases of the junction unmatched. Full variable domain (outside the CDR3, taken from reference TRBV5-1 and TRBJ2-3): KAGVTQTPRYLIKTRGQQVTLSCSPISGHRSVSWYQQTPGQGLQFLFEYFSETQRNKGNFPGRFSGRQFSNSRSEMNVSTLELGDSALYLCASSLAGGFTDTQYFGPGTRLTVL.

There are a few counts of this clone. The chain is built from TRBV28 and TRBJ1-1; possibly TRBD1 for D (6 bases). Germline lookup yields CDR1 MDHEN and CDR2 SYDVKM. Trimming stripped 5 bases from V and 1 base from J, with 11 bases between. The CDR3 sequence is 14 residues long. The CDR3 reads CASSPGQWNTEAFF. DNA of the CDR3: TGTGCCAGCAGTCCGGGACAATGGAACACTGAAGCTTTCTTT.

The chain recombines TRBV19 with TRBJ2-5, with 8 bases that match TRBD2. Per germline, CDR1 LNHDA and CDR2 SQIVND (reference sequence). The V gene end was trimmed by 3 bases and the J gene end by 4 bases; junction bases not matched to a gene: 7. This CDR3 is built from 15 residues. This CDR3 is CASSISSGFRETQYF. The CDR3 region has the DNA TGTGCCAGTAGTATTTCTAGCGGGTTCAGAGAGACCCAGTACTTC.

The chain combines TRBV6-5 with TRBJ2-7; no clear D gene. This CDR3 is 16 amino acids long. Trimming removed 4 bases at V and 3 bases at J, with 19 bases between. Germline CDR1 MNHEY, CDR2 SVGAGI. The CDR3 is CASSSVVSPRHYEQYF. CDR3 nucleotide sequence: TGTGCCAGCAGTTCCGTAGTTTCCCCCCGACACTACGAGCAGTACTTC.

This clone was observed a handful of times. The chain links TRBV27 to TRBJ1-4; maybe TRBD1 (5 bases). V was pared by 2 bases and J by 5 bases, with 12 bases between. The CDR3 spans 15 residues. Germline V gene data show CDR1 as MNHEY and CDR2 as SMNVEV (reference sequence). The CDR3 is CASSLRWGPNEKLFF. CDR3 sequence (DNA): TGTGCCAGCAGTTTAAGGTGGGGCCCCAATGAAAAACTGTTTTTT.

The chain employs TRBV27 and TRBJ2-1; 13 bases fit TRBD2. Trimming at V came to 4 bases and at J to 7 bases, leaving 4 bases not matched to a gene. CDR1 and CDR2 from the germline V gene are MNHEY and SMNVEV (reference sequence). The CDR3 runs 15 residues. CDR3 DNA: TGTGCCAGCAGTTACGGACTAGCGGGAGTGAATGAGCAGTTCTTC. Translating it yields CASSYGLAGVNEQFF.

This chain links TRBV28 with TRBJ2-7; a possible D gene is TRBD2 (7 bases). CDR3 length: 13 amino acids. Deletions cut 10 bases from V and 2 bases from J, with 15 bases between. Germline V gene sequence: CDR1 MDHEN, CDR2 SYDVKM. The DNA of the CDR3 is TGTGCCACCTCTGGGGAGGGGGCCTACGAGCAGTACTTC. It encodes CATSGEGAYEQYF. Based on the CDR3 plus reference TRBV28 and TRBJ2-7, the full variable domain is DVKVTQSSRYLVKRTGEKVFLECVQDMDHENMFWYRQDPGLGLRLIYFSYDVKMKEKGDIPEGYSVSREKKERFSLILESASTNQTSMYLCATSGEGAYEQYFGPGTRLTVT.

This clone was picked up one time. V gene TRBV11-2 combines with J gene TRBJ2-5, with D maybe TRBD1 (6 bases). The CDR3 is made up of 15 amino acids. V lost 5 bases and J 5 bases, leaving 18 bases between the germline ends. Germline CDR1 reads SGHAT; CDR2 reads FQNNGV. In nucleotides, the CDR3 is TGTGCCAGCAGCCCCATAGGGGGAATTAGGGAGACCCAGTACTTC. This gives the protein CASSPIGGIRETQYF. Supplemented by reference TRBV11-2 and TRBJ2-5, the full variable domain reads EAGVAQSPRYKIIEKRQSVAFWCNPISGHATLYWYQQILGQGPKLLIQFQNNGVVDDSQLPKDRFSAERLKGVDSTLKIQPAKLEDSAVYLCASSPIGGIRETQYFGPGTRLLVL.

CDR3 protein: CASSQGQKPYEQYF. CDR3 in DNA: TGTGCCAGCAGCCAAGGACAGAAGCCCTACGAGCAGTACTTC. This chain links TRBV7-9 with TRBJ2-7, with a possible D match to TRBD1 (6 bases). Germline values: CDR1 SEHNR, CDR2 FQNEAQ (reference sequence). The CDR3 covers 14 residues. The ends were cut back, 5 bases at V and 2 bases at J, with 13 bases in the middle.

Only a few counts were recorded for this clone. Other nucleotide sequences from this sample produce the same CDR3. This chain joins TRBV6-5 and TRBJ1-2; TRBD1 aligns across 8 bases. The germline gives CDR1 MNHEY, CDR2 SVGAGI. The junction had 5 bases not matched to a gene; V was cut back by 6 bases and J by 5 bases. The CDR3 runs to 13 residues. The CDR3, as DNA: TGTGCCAGCAGCCCCGACAGGGGTTATGGCTACACCTTC. Translating gives CASSPDRGYGYTF.

The CDR3 coding sequence is TGTGCCAGCAGTGCTCGCTGGACAGGGGGCTCTGAAGCTTTCTTT. Protein: CASSARWTGGSEAFF. The V and J genes are TRBV27 and TRBJ1-1, with TRBD1 matching over 11 bases. The germline V gene encodes CDR1 MNHEY and CDR2 SMNVEV (reference sequence). The CDR3 covers 15 residues. V was pared by 5 bases and J by 6 bases, with 8 bases of the junction left unmatched.

The chain employs TRBV29-1 and TRBJ2-7, with D possibly matching TRBD2 (5 bases). The CDR3 is 15 residues long. Trimming removed 6 bases from V and 6 bases from J, with 24 bases in between. In germline, CDR1 is SQVTM, CDR2 ANQGSEA. The CDR3 region has the DNA TGCAGCGTCATAGGAGGCAGCCCTACGGCATCCGAGCAGTACTTC. This codes for CSVIGGSPTASEQYF.

J is TRBJ1-2 and V is TRBV5-1, with 9 bases that match TRBD1. This CDR3 has 15 residues. J lost 6 bases, V lost 4 bases, and 10 bases had no gene match. The germline V gene encodes CDR1 SGHRS and CDR2 YFSETQ. The DNA for the CDR3 is TGCGCCAGCAGCCCGCGGACAGGGGCAGGGGATGGCTACACCTTC. Encoded protein: CASSPRTGAGDGYTF.

This sequence joins TRBV27 and TRBJ1-5; 7 bases line up with TRBD1. The CDR3 covers 16 residues. In germline, CDR1 is MNHEY, CDR2 SMNVEV (reference sequence). Unmatched junction bases numbered 6, after V lost 2 bases and J lost 2 bases. In DNA, the CDR3 is TGTGCCAGCAGTTTAACAGGGGCGGCGGGCAATCAGCCCCAGCATTTT. Translating it yields CASSLTGAAGNQPQHF.

V and J are TRBV9 and TRBJ2-7; weak D call: TRBD1 (6 bases). Germline CDR1 and CDR2: SGDLS and YYNGEE. The CDR3 sequence is 14 residues long. V shed 4 bases and J shed 3 bases, with 14 bases lying between them. In DNA form, the CDR3 reads TGTGCCAGCAGCATTGGGGGCGCCAACTACGAGCAGTACTTC. Translated, it gives CASSIGGANYEQYF.

The chain combines TRBV7-2 with TRBJ2-5, with 12 bases identical to TRBD2. With V trimmed by 9 bases and J by 5 bases, 4 bases remained unmatched. The CDR3 is 13 residues long. The germline CDR1 and CDR2 sequences are SGHTA and FQGNSA. The CDR3: CARGLAGGETQYF. CDR3 sequence (DNA): TGTGCCAGGGGTCTAGCGGGGGGGGAGACCCAGTACTTC.

The chain links TRBV6-1 to TRBJ1-1; unclear D gene. The CDR3 totals 14 residues. V was clipped by 3 bases and J by 1 base, with 9 bases between them. Germline V gene data show CDR1 as MNHNS and CDR2 as SASEGT. CDR3 amino acids: CASSDPGKNTEAFF. The CDR3 nucleotides are TGTGCCAGCAGTGATCCCGGTAAGAACACTGAAGCTTTCTTT.

J is TRBJ2-7 and V is TRBV18, with a possible D match to TRBD1 (6 bases). Germline V gene data show CDR1 as KGHSH and CDR2 as LQKENI. The V end lost 3 bases, the J end lost 7 bases, and 16 bases lay between the germline ends. This CDR3 is 14 amino acids long. CDR3 amino acids: CASSPVKQGFEQYF. In DNA, the CDR3 is TGTGCCAGCTCACCGGTGAAACAGGGCTTTGAGCAGTACTTC.

This chain links TRBV19 with TRBJ2-1, with TRBD2 identical over 9 bases. The CDR3 totals 18 residues. Germline V gene sequence: CDR1 LNHDA, CDR2 SQIVND (reference sequence). V gave up 3 bases and J gave up 4 bases; unmatched junction bases: 13. The CDR3 protein is CASSIGLAGTLIYNEQFF. The CDR3 DNA is TGTGCCAGTAGTATCGGGCTAGCGGGGACCTTAATTTACAATGAGCAGTTCTTC.

The chain combines TRBV6-1 with TRBJ2-2, with 8 nucleotides matching TRBD1. CDR1 is MNHNS, CDR2 SASEGT, per germline. There are 15 residues in the CDR3. V shed 4 bases and J 4 bases; nucleotides not matched to a gene: 5. CDR3 residues: CASSGQGPLTGELFF. The CDR3 nucleotides read TGTGCCAGCAGTGGACAGGGGCCCCTCACCGGGGAGCTGTTTTTT.

The chain joins TRBV6-5 to TRBJ2-7; 7 bases are a match to TRBD2. The CDR3 totals 14 residues. J gave up 1 base and V 2 bases, and 2 bases lay outside the gene matches. Germline values: CDR1 MNHEY, CDR2 SVGAGI. DNA for the CDR3: TGTGCCAGCAGTTACGGCGGGGGATCCTACGAGCAGTACTTC. Protein: CASSYGGGSYEQYF.

This rearrangement joins TRBV10-2 to TRBJ2-1, with TRBD1 as a possible D gene (6 bases). Trimming stripped 3 bases from V and 8 bases from J, with 23 bases between. The CDR3 is made up of 17 amino acids. Germline CDR1 is WSHSY and CDR2 is SAAADI. Written as DNA, the CDR3 is TGCGCCAGCAGTGATTGGGGTGAAGGCAGGGGTCGGCATGAGCAGTTCTTC. It is translated as CASSDWGEGRGRHEQFF.

The genes are TRBV18 and TRBJ2-7; TRBD1 matches 8 bases. V trimming: 2 bases; J trimming: 4 bases; junction bases outside the gene matches: 10. The CDR3 length is 16 residues. The germline gives CDR1 KGHSH, CDR2 LQKENI. Here the CDR3 DNA reads TGTGCCAGCTCACCAAGGGCGCAGGGGGCTTTGTACGAGCAGTACTTC. Amino acid sequence: CASSPRAQGALYEQYF.

V usage is TRBV5-4 and J usage is TRBJ2-1, with D unclear. V shed 5 bases and J shed 8 bases, with 14 bases lying between them. The germline gives CDR1 SGHNT, CDR2 YYREEE (reference sequence). The CDR3 sequence is 13 residues long. In DNA, the CDR3 is TGTGCCAGCAGTCCTGAGGCGAGCGATGAGCAGTTCTTC. Protein: CASSPEASDEQFF.

The genes are TRBV7-2 and TRBJ1-1; D is ambiguous. The CDR3 runs 13 residues. Germline V gene lookup returns CDR1 SGHTA and CDR2 FQGNSA. Trimming left V 1 base short and J 12 bases short, with 15 bases between. The CDR3 loop reads CASSLEVLGVTFF. DNA for the CDR3: TGTGCCAGCAGCTTAGAAGTTCTCGGGGTAACTTTCTTT.

The rearrangement links TRBV6-1 to TRBJ2-5, with unresolved D. This CDR3 contains 16 residues. V was cut by 4 bases and J by 1 base, with 16 bases left in between. Germline V CDR1 and CDR2: MNHNS, SASEGT. The CDR3 protein is CASSGVNNPGQETQYF. The CDR3 bases are TGTGCCAGCAGTGGTGTAAACAACCCGGGCCAAGAGACCCAGTACTTC.

V gene TRBV7-9 combines with J gene TRBJ2-3; TRBD2 matches 10 bases. Germline CDR1 is SEHNR and CDR2 is FQNEAQ (reference sequence). The CDR3 consists of 17 residues. With 2 bases clipped from V and 0 bases from J, the junction kept 5 bases outside the gene matches. For the CDR3, the DNA is TGTGCCAGCAGCTTACTAGCGGGGGTTGTTAGCACAGATACGCAGTATTTT. It yields the protein CASSLLAGVVSTDTQYF.